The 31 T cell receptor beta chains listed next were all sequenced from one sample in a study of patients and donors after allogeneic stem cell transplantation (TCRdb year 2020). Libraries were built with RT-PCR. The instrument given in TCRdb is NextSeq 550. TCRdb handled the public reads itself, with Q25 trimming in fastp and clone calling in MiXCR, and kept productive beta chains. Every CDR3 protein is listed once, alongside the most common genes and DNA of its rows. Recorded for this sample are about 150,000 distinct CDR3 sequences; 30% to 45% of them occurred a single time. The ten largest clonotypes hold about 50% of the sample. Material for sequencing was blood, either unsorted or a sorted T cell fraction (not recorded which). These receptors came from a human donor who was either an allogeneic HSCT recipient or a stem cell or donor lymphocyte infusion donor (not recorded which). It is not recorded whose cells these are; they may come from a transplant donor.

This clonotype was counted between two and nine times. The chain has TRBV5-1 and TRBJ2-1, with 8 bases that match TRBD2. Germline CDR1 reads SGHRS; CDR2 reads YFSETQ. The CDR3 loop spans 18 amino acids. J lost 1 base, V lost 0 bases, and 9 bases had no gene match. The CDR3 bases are TGCGCCAGCAGCTTGGTTCTCAGCGGGGGAGAGTCCTACAATGAGCAGTTCTTC. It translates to CASSLVLSGGESYNEQFF.

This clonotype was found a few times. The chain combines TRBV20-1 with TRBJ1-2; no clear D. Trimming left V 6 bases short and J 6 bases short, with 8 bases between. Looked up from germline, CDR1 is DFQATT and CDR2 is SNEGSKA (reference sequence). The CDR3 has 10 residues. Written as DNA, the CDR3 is TGCAGTGCGATGGACCATGGCTACACCTTC. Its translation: CSAMDHGYTF.

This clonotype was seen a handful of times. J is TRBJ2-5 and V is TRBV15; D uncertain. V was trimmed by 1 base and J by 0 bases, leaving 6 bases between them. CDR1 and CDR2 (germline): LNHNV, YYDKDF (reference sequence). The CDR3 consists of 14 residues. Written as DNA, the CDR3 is TGTGCCACCAGCAGAGGGGCCTACCAAGAGACCCAGTACTTC. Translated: CATSRGAYQETQYF. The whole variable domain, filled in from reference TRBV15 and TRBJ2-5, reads DAMVIQNPRYQVTQFGKPVTLSCSQTLNHNVMYWYQQKSSQAPKLLFHYYDKDFNNEADTPDNFQSRRPNTSFCFLDIRSPGLGDTAMYLCATSRGAYQETQYFGPGTRLLVL.

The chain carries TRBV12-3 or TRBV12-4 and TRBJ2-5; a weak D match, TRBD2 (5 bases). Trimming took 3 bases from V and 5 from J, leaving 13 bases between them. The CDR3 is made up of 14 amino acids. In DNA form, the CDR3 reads TGTGCCAGCAGTTTGCGCGGGTGGAAGGAGACCCAGTACTTC. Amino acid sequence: CASSLRGWKETQYF.

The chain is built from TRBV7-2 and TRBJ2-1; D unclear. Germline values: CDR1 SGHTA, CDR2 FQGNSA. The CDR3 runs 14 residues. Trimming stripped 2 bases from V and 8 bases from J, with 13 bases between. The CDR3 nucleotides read TGTGCCAGCAGCTTACGGTTATATGCCGATGAGCAGTTCTTC. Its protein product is CASSLRLYADEQFF. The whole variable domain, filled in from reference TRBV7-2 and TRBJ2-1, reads GAGVSQSPSNKVTEKGKDVELRCDPISGHTALYWYRQSLGQGLEFLIYFQGNSAPDKSGLPSDRFSAERTGGSVSTLTIQRTQQEDSAVYLCASSLRLYADEQFFGPGTRLTVL.

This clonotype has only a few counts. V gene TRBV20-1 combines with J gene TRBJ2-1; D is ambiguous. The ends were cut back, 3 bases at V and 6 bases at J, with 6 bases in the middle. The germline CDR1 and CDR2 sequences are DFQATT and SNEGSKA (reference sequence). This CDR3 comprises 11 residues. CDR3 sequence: CSASPPNEQFF. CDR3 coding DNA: TGCAGTGCTAGCCCCCCCAATGAGCAGTTCTTC.

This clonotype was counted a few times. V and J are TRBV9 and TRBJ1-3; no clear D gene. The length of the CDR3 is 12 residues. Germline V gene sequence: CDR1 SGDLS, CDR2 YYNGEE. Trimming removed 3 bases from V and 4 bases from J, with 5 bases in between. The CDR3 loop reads CASSELGNTIYF. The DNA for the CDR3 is TGTGCCAGCAGCGAACTCGGAAACACCATATATTTT.

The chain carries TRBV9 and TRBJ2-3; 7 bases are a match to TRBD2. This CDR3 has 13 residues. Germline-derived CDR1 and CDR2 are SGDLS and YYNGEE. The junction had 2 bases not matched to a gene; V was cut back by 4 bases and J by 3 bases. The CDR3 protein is CASSWTRTDTQYF. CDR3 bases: TGTGCCAGCAGCTGGACTAGAACAGATACGCAGTATTTT.

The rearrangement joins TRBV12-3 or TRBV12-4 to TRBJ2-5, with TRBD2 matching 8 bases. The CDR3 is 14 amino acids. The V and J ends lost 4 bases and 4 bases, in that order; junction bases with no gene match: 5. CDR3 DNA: TGTGCCAGCAGTTCCCAGCGGGGGCCAGAGACCCAGTACTTC. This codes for CASSSQRGPETQYF.

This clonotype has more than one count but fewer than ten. CDR3 nucleotides: TGTGCCAGCAGCCAGGACAGGTGGGATGGCTACACCTTC. Its translation is CASSQDRWDGYTF. This rearrangement joins TRBV5-8 to TRBJ1-2, with 7 bases identical to TRBD1. Germline CDR1 is SGHTS and CDR2 is YDEGEE. This CDR3 comprises 13 residues. The junction had 6 bases not matched to a gene; V was cut back by 4 bases and J by 6 bases.

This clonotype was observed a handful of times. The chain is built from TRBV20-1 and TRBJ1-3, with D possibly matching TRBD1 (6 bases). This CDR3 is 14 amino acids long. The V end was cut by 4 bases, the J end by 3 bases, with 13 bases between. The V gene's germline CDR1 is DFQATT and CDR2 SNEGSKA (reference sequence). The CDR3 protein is CSATQGIYGNTIYF. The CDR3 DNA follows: TGCAGTGCTACTCAGGGGATCTATGGAAACACCATATATTTT.

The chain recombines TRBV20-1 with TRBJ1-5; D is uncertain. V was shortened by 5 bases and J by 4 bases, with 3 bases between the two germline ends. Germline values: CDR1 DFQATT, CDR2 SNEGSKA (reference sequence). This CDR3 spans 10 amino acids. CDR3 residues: CSAGNQPQHF. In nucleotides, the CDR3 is TGCAGTGCTGGTAATCAGCCCCAGCATTTT.

CDR3: CAISEGQGGGNEQFF. CDR3 sequence (DNA): TGTGCCATCAGTGAGGGACAGGGGGGTGGAAATGAGCAGTTCTTC. The chain joins TRBV10-3 to TRBJ2-1, with 10 bases fitting TRBD1. With V trimmed by 2 bases and J by 7 bases, 5 bases remained unmatched. Per germline, CDR1 ENHRY and CDR2 SYGVKD. This CDR3 has 15 residues.

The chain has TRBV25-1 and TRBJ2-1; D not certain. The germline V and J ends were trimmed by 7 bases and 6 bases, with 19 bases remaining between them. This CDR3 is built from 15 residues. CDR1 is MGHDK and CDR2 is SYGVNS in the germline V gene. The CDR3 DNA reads TGTGCCAGCACGCCCGCAAGTACTTTTGTCAATGAGCAGTTCTTC. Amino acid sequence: CASTPASTFVNEQFF.

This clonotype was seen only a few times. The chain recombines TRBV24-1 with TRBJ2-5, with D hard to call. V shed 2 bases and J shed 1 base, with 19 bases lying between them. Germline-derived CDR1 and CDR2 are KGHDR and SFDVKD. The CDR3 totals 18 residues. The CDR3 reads CATSDWTTKPIIQETQYF. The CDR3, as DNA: TGTGCCACCAGTGATTGGACCACAAAGCCGATAATCCAAGAGACCCAGTACTTC.

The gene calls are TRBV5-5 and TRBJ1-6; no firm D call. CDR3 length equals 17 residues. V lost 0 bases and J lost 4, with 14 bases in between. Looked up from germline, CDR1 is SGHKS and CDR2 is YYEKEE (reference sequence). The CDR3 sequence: CASSLEAGIAYNSPLHF. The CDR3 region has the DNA TGTGCCAGCAGCTTGGAGGCCGGGATTGCTTATAATTCACCCCTCCACTTT. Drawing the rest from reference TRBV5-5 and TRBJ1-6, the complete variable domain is DAGVTQSPTHLIKTRGQQVTLRCSPISGHKSVSWYQQVLGQGPQFIFQYYEKEERGRGNFPDRFSARQFPNYSSELNVNALLLGDSALYLCASSLEAGIAYNSPLHFGNGTRLTVT.

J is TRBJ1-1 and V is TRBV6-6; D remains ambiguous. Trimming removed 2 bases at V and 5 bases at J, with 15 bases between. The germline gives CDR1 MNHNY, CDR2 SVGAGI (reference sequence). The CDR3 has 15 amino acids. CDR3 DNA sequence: TGTGCCAGCAGTTACAGCGACACCGCGGGAACTGAAGCTTTCTTT. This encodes CASSYSDTAGTEAFF.

CDR3 nucleotide sequence: TGTGCCAGCAGCACCACCAGGGGGACGAACACCGGGGAGCTGTTTTTT. Its translation: CASSTTRGTNTGELFF. V gene TRBV13 combines with J gene TRBJ2-2, with 7 nucleotides matching TRBD1. The germline CDR1 and CDR2 sequences are PRHDT and FYEKMQ (reference sequence). This CDR3 region has 16 residues. J was trimmed by 0 bases and V by 5 bases; bases with no gene match: 6.

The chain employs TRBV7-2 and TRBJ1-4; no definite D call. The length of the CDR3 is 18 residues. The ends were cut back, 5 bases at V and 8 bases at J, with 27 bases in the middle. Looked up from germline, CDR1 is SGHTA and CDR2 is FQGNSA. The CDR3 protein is CASSPTGLGSRIEEKLFF. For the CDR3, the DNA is TGTGCCAGCAGCCCCACCGGTTTGGGCAGTCGCATCGAAGAAAAACTGTTTTTT.

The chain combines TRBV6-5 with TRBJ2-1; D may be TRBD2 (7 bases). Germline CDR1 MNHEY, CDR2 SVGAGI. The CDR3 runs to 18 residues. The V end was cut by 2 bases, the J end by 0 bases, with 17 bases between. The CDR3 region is CASSYPRGANSSYNEQFF. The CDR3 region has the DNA TGTGCCAGCAGTTACCCCCGGGGGGCGAATAGCTCCTACAATGAGCAGTTCTTC.

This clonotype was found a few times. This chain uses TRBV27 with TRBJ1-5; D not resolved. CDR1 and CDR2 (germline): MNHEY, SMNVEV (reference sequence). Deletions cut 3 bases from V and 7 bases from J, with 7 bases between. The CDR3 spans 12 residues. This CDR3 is CASSLIGQPQHF. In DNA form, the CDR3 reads TGTGCCAGCAGTTTGATAGGACAGCCCCAGCATTTT.

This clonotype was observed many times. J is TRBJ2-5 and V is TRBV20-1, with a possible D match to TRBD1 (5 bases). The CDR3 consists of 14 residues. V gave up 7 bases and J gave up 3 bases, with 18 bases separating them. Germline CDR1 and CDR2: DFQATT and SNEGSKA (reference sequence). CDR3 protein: CSVEDTGYEETQYF. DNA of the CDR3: TGCAGTGTTGAAGACACAGGTTACGAAGAGACCCAGTACTTC.

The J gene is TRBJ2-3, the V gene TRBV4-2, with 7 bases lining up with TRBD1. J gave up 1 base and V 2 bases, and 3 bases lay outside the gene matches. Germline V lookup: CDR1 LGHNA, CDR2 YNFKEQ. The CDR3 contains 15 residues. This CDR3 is CASSQFGQGTDTQYF. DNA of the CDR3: TGTGCCAGCAGCCAATTTGGACAGGGCACAGATACGCAGTATTTT.

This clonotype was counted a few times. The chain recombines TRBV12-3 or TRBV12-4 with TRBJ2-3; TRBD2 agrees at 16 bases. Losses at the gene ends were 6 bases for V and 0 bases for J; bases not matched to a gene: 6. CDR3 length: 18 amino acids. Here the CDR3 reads CASSPGTSGGASTDTQYF. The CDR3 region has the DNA TGTGCCAGCAGCCCCGGGACTAGCGGGGGGGCTAGCACAGATACGCAGTATTTT.

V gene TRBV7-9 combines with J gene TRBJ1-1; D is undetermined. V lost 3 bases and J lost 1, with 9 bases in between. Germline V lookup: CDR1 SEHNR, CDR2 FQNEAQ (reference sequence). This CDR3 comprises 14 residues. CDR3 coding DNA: TGTGCCAGCAGCTTCTTGAATTGGAACACTGAAGCTTTCTTT. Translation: CASSFLNWNTEAFF.

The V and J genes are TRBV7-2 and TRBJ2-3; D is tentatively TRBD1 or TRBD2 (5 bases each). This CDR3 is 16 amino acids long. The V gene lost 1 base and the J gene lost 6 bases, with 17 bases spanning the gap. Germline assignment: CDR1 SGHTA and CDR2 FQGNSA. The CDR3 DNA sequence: TGTGCCAGCAGCTTAGTCTCGGGGCTCCCCGGGGATACGCAGTATTTT. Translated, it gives CASSLVSGLPGDTQYF.

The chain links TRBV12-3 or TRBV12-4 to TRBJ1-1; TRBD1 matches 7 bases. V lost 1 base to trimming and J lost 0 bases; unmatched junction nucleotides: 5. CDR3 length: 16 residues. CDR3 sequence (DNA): TGTGCCAGCAGTTTAGACAGGGGCCTTATGAACACTGAAGCTTTCTTT. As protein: CASSLDRGLMNTEAFF.

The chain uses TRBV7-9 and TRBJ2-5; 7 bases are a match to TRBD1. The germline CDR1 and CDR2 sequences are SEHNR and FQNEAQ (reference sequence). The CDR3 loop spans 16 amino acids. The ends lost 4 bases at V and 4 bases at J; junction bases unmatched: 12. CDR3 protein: CASSYRTGQEGETQYF. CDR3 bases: TGTGCCAGCAGCTATCGGACAGGCCAAGAGGGAGAGACCCAGTACTTC.

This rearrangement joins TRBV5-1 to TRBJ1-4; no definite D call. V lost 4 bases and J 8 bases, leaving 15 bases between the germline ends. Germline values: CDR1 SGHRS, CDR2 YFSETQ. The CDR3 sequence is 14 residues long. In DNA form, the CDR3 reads TGCGCCAGCAGCGAAGACGTATCCCAGGAAAAACTGTTTTTT. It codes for CASSEDVSQEKLFF.

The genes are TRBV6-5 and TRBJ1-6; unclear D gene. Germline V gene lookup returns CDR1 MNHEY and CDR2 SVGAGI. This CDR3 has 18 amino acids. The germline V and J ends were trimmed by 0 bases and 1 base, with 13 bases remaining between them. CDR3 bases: TGTGCCAGCAGTTACTCGTTGGACGGATTATCCTATAATTCACCCCTCCACTTT. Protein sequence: CASSYSLDGLSYNSPLHF.

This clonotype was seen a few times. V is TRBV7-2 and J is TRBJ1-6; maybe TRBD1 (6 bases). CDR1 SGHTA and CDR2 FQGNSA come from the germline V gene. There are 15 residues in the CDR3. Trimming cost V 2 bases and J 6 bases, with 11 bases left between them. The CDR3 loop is CASSLLGHSNSPLHF. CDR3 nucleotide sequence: TGTGCCAGCAGCTTATTGGGACACTCTAATTCACCCCTCCACTTT.